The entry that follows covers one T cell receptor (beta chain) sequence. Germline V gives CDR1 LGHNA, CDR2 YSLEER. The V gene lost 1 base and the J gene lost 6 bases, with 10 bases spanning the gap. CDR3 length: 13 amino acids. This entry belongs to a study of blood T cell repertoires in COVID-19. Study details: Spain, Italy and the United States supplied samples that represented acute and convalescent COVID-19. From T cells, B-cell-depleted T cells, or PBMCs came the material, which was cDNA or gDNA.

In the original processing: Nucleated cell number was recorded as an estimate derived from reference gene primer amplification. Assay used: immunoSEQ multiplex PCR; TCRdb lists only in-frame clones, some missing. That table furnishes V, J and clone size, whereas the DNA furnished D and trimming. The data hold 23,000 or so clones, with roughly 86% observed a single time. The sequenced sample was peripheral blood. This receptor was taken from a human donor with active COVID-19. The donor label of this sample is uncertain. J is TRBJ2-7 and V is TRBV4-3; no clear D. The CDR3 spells CASSQGPALEQYF. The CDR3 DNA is TGCGCCAGCAGCCAAGGCCCCGCGCTCGAGCAGTACTTC.